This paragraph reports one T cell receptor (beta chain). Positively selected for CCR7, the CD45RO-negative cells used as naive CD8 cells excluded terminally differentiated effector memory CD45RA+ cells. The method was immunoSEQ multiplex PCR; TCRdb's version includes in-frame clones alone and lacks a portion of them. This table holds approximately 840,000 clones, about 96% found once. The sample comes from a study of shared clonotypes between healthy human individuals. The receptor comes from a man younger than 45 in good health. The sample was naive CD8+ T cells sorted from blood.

CDR3 amino acids: CASSLKPPPAGGLGYEQYF. The CDR3 nucleotides are TGTGCCAGCAGTTTAAAACCCCCCCCGGCCGGGGGACTAGGCTACGAGCAGTACTTC. The V gene is TRBV27, the J gene TRBJ2-7, with TRBD2 identical over 8 bases. Germline V gene lookup returns CDR1 MNHEY and CDR2 SMNVEV (reference sequence). V shed 2 bases, J shed 3 bases, and the junction held 18 bases outside the gene matches. CDR3 size: 19 residues.